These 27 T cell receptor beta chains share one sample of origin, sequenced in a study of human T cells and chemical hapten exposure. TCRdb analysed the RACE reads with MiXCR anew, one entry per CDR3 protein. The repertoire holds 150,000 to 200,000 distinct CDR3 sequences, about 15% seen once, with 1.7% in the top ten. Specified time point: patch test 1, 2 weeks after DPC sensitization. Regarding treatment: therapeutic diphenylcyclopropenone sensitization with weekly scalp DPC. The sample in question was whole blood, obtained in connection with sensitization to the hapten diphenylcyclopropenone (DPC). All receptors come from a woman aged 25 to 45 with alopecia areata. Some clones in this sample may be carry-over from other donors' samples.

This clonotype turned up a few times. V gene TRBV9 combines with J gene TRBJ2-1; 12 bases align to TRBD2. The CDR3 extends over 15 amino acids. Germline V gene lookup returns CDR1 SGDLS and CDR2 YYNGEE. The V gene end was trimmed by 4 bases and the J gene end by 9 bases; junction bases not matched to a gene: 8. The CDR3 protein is CASSPRLAGEGEQFF. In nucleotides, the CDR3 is TGTGCCAGCAGCCCACGACTAGCGGGAGAGGGTGAGCAGTTCTTC.

DNA for the CDR3: TGTGCCAGCAGCGTAGAGACAGGCATTCAGTACTTC. It is translated as CASSVETGIQYF. This chain joins TRBV9 and TRBJ2-4; tentatively, D is TRBD1 (6 bases). The CDR3 length is 12 residues. The germline V and J ends were trimmed by 0 bases and 9 bases, with 7 bases remaining between them. Germline CDR1 is SGDLS and CDR2 is YYNGEE.

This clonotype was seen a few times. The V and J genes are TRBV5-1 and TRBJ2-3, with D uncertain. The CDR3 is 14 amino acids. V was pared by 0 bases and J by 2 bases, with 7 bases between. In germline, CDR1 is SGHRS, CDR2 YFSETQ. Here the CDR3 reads CASSLESFTDTQYF. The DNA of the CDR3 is TGCGCCAGCAGCTTGGAAAGCTTCACAGATACGCAGTATTTT.

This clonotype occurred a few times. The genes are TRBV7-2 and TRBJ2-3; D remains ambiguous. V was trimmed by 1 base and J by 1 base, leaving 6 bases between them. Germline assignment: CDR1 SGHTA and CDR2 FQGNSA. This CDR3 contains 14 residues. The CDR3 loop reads CASSLGWGTDTQYF. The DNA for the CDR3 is TGTGCCAGCAGCTTAGGATGGGGCACAGATACGCAGTATTTT.

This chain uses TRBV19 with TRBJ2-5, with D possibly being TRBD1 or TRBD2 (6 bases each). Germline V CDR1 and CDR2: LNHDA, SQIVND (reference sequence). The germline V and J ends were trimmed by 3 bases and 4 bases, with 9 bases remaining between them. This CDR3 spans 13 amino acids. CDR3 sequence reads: CASSIGGRETQYF. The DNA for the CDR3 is TGTGCCAGTAGTATTGGGGGGCGAGAGACCCAGTACTTC.

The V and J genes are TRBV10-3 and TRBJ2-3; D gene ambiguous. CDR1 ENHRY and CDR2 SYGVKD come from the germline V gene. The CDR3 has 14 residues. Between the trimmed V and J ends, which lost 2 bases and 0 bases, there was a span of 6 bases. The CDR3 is CAISEGVSTDTQYF. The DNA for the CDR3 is TGTGCCATCAGTGAGGGTGTGAGCACAGATACGCAGTATTTT.

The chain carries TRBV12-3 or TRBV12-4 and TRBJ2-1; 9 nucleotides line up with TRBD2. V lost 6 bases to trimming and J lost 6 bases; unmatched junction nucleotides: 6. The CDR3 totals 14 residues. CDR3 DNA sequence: TGTGCCAGCAGCGCCGGGACTAGCATCAATGAGCAGTTCTTC. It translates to CASSAGTSINEQFF.

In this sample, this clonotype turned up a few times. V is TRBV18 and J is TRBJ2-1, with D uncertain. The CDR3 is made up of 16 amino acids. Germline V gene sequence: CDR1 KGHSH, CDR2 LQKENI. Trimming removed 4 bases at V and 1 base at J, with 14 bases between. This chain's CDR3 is CASSRLGNPSYNEQFF. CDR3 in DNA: TGTGCCAGCTCACGACTGGGCAACCCATCCTACAATGAGCAGTTCTTC.

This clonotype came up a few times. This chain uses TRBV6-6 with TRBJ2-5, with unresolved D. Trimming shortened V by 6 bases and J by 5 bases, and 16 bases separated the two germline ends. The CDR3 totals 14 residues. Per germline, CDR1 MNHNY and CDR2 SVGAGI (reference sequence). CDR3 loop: CASSPTLKAETQYF. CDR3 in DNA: TGTGCCAGCAGCCCAACCCTGAAGGCCGAGACCCAGTACTTC.

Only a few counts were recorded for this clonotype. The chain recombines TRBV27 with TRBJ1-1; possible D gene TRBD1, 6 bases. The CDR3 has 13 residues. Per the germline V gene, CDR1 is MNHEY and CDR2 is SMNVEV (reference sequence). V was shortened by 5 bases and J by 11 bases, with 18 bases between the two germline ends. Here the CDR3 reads CASSPNVQGSAFF. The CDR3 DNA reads TGTGCCAGCAGTCCCAACGTACAGGGATCTGCTTTCTTT.

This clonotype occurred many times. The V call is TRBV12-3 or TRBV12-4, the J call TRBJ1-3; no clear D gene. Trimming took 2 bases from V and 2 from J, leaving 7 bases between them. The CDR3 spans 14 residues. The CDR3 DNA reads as TGTGCCAGCAGTTTACCCACCCCTGGAAACACCATATATTTT. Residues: CASSLPTPGNTIYF.

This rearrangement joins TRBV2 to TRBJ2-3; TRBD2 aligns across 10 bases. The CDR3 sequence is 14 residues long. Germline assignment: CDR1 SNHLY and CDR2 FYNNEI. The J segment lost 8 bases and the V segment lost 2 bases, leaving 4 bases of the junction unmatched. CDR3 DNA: TGTGCCAGCAGTGAACTAGCGGGGGACCGTACGCAGTATTTT. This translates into CASSELAGDRTQYF.

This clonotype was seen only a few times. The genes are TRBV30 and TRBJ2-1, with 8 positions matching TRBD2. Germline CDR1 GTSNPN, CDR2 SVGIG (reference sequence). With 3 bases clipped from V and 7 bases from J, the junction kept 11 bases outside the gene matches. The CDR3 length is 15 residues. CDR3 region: CAWRTGTRVYNEQFF. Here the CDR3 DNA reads TGTGCCTGGAGGACCGGGACTAGAGTGTATAATGAGCAGTTCTTC. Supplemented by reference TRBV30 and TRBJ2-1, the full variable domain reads SQTIHQWPATLVQPVGSPLSLECTVEGTSNPNLYWYRQAAGRGLQLLFYSVGIGQISSEVPQNLSASRPQDRQFILSSKKLLLSDSGFYLCAWRTGTRVYNEQFFGPGTRLTVL.

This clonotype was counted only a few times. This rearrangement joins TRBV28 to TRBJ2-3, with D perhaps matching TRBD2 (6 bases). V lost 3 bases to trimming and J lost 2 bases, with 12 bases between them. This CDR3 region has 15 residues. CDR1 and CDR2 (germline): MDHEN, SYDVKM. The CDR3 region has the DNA TGTGCCAGCAGTTTCGCGGGGCCTTTCACAGATACGCAGTATTTT. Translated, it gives CASSFAGPFTDTQYF.

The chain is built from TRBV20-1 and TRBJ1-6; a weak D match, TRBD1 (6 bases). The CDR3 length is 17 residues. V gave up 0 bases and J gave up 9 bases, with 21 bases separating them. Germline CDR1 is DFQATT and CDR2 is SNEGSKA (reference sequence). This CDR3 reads CSARDPSRGTLGSPLHF. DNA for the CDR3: TGCAGTGCTAGAGATCCCTCAAGGGGGACCCTAGGTTCACCCCTCCACTTT.

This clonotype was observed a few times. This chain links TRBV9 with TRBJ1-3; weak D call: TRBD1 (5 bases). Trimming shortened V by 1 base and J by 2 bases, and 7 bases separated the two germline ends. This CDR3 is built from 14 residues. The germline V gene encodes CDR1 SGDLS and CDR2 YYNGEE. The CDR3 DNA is TGTGCCAGCAGCGTACAGGGAGCTGGAAACACCATATATTTT. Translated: CASSVQGAGNTIYF. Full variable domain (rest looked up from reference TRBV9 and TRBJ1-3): DSGVTQTPKHLITATGQRVTLRCSPRSGDLSVYWYQQSLDQGLQFLIQYYNGEERAKGNILERFSAQQFPDLHSELNLSSLELGDSALYFCASSVQGAGNTIYFGEGSWLTVV.

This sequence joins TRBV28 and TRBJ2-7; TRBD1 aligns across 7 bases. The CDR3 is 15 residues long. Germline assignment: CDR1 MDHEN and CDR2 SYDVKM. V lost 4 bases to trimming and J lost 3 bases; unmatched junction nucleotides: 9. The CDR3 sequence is CASSSAGTAYYEQYF. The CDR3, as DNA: TGTGCCAGCAGTTCGGCCGGGACAGCCTACTACGAGCAGTACTTC.

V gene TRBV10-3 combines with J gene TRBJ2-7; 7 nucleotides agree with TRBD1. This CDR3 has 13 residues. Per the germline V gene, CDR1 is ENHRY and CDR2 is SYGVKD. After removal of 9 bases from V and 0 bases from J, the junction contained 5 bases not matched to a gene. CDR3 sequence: CAITTGSSYEQYF. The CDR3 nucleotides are TGTGCCATAACGACAGGGAGCTCCTACGAGCAGTACTTC.

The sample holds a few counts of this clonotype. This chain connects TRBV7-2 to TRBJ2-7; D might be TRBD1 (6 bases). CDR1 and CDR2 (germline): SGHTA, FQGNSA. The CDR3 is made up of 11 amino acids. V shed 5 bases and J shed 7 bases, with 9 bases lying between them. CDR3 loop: CASSQGWEQYF. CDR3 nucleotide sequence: TGTGCCAGCAGCCAGGGGTGGGAGCAGTACTTC.

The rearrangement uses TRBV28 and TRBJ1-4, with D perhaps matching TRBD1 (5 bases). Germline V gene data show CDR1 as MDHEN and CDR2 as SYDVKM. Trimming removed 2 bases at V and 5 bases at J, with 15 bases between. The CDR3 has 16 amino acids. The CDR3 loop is CASSLTRTIVNEKLFF. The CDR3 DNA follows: TGTGCCAGCAGTTTAACTCGGACAATAGTAAATGAAAAACTGTTTTTT.

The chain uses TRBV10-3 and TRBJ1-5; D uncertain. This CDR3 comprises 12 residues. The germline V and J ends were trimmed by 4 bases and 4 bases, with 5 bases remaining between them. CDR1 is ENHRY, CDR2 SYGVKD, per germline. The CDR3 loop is CAISGLNQPQHF. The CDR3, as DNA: TGTGCCATCAGTGGATTGAATCAGCCCCAGCATTTT.

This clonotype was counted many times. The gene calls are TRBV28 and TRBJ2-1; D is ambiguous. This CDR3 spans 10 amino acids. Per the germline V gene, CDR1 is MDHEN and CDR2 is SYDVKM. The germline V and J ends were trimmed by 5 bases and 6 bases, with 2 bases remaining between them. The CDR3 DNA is TGTGCCAGCAGTGTCAATGAGCAGTTCTTC. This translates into CASSVNEQFF.

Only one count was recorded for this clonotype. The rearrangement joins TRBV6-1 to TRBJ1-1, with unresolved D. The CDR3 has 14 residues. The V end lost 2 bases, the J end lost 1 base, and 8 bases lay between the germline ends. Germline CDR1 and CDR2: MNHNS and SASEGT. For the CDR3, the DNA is TGTGCCAGCAGTGAAATGGAACCGAACACTGAAGCTTTCTTT. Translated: CASSEMEPNTEAFF.

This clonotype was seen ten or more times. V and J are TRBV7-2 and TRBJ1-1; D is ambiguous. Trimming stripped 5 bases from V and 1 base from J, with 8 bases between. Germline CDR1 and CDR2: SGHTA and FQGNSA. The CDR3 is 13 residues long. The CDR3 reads CASSQFRNTEAFF. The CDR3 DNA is TGTGCCAGCAGCCAATTCAGGAACACTGAAGCTTTCTTT.

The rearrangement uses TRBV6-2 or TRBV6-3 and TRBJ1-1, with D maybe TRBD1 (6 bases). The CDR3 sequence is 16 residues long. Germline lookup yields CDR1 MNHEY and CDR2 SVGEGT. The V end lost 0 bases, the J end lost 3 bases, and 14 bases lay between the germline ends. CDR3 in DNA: TGTGCCAGCAGTTACTCGAAAGGGGGTTTGGACACTGAAGCTTTCTTT. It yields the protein CASSYSKGGLDTEAFF.

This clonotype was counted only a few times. The CDR3 coding sequence is TGTGCCAGCAGTTTATCCTCCTATGAAAAACTGTTTTTT. It encodes CASSLSSYEKLFF. The V gene is TRBV27, the J gene TRBJ1-4; D unclear. Germline V lookup: CDR1 MNHEY, CDR2 SMNVEV (reference sequence). V was pared by 0 bases and J by 6 bases, with 5 bases between. This CDR3 is built from 13 residues.

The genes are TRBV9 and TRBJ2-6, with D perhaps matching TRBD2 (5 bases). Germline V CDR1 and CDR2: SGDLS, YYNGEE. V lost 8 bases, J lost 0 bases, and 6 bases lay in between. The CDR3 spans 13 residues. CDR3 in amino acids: CASEGSGANVLTF. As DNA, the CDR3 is TGTGCCAGTGAGGGCTCTGGGGCCAACGTCCTGACTTTC.